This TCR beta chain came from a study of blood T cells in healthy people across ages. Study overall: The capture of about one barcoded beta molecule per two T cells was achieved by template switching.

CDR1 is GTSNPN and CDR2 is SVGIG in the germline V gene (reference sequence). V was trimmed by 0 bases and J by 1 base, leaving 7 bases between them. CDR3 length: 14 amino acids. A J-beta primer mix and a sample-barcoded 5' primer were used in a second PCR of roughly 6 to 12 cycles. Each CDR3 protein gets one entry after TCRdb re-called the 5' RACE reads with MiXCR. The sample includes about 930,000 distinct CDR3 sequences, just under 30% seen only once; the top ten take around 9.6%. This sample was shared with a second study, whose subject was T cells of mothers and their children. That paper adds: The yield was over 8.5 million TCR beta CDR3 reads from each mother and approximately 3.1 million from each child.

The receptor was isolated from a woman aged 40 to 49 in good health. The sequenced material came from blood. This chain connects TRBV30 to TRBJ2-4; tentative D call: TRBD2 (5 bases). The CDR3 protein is CAWSVASAKNIQYF. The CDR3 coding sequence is TGTGCCTGGAGTGTGGCTAGCGCCAAAAACATTCAGTACTTC.